This T cell receptor (beta chain) appears in the sequencing data of a study of T cell clonotyping in hematopoietic cell transplantation. Clones were read by immunoSEQ multiplex PCR, and TCRdb kept only the in-frame ones, dropping some. This table holds over 25,000 clones, more than 60% found once. Whole-study findings and limits: Graft donor and pretransplant recipient Inverse Simpson Index values predicted broader posttransplant TCR diversity.

The time point denotes: recipient sample about 28 days before transplant, after cytoreduction. Blood collection times were about day -28 and days 30, 100, 180 posttransplant. This clone showed up just once. Its antigen is still unknown. With V trimmed by 4 bases and J by 5 bases, 10 bases remained unmatched. The CDR3 sequence is 17 residues long. CDR1 is ENHRY and CDR2 is SYGVKD in the germline V gene. Sequencing used peripheral blood mononuclear cells, obtained before stem cell transplant. The chain recombines TRBV10-3 with TRBJ2-2; 10 positions agree with TRBD2. This TCR came from a woman between 25 and 40 years old with chronic myeloid leukemia. Some clones in this sample may be carry-over from other donors' samples. The CDR3 DNA reads TGTGCCATCAGTGCTGAGCGGGGGGGAATATTGACCGGGGAGCTGTTTTTT. Translated: CAISAERGGILTGELFF.